The clone carrying this T cell receptor (beta chain) has a count of ten or more. The CDR3 has 15 amino acids. Trimming took off 3 bases at V and 2 bases at J, with 12 bases between the two ends. Germline V gene data show CDR1 as MRHNA and CDR2 as SNTAGT. These data belong to a study of T cell repertoires in cytomegalovirus infection. TCRdb re-called the reads with MiXCR, one entry per CDR3 protein. The repertoire holds about 490,000 distinct CDR3 sequences, with around 27% as singletons. The clonotype originates from a human donor in good health (CMV status not recorded). Some clones in this sample may be carry-over from other donors' samples. This sequence joins TRBV6-4 and TRBJ2-3; the D gene is possibly TRBD1 (6 bases). Sequenced material: PBMCs. The DNA for the CDR3 is TGTGCCAGCAGTGAATCAGGGGAAGTCACAGATACGCAGTATTTT. Protein: CASSESGEVTDTQYF.